This TCR beta chain was identified in a study of blood T cell repertoires in COVID-19. This clone was found once. As processed by the authors: Using reference gene primer amplification, nucleated cell counts were estimated. Here immunoSEQ multiplex PCR was the method, and the copy in TCRdb shows in-frame clones only, minus some. That table gives V, J and clone size, and the DNA gave D and trimming. The table has fewer than 450,000 clones, 88% seen once. Germline V lookup: CDR1 LGHDT, CDR2 YNNKEL (reference sequence). The CDR3 has 16 amino acids. The trim removed 1 base at V and 7 bases at J, leaving 9 bases unmatched.

The V gene is TRBV3-1 (or the pseudogene TRBV3-2), the J gene TRBJ2-1; 8 bases align to TRBD2. Sequencing input: PBMCs or T cells enriched from blood (not recorded which). The clonotype originates from a middle-aged woman with acute COVID-19. The CDR3 here is CASSQVSGGAGNEQFF. The CDR3, as DNA: TGTGCCAGCAGCCAAGTTTCGGGGGGGGCCGGTAATGAGCAGTTCTTC.